The text below deals with one T cell receptor beta chain. The data were obtained in a study of CD8+CD57+ T cells in acquired aplastic anemia. The template for TCR beta VDJ and CDR3 sequence profiling was genomic DNA. TCRdb independently ran MiXCR on the reads; one entry per CDR3 protein. The table has over 250,000 distinct CDR3 sequences, 50% to 65% seen once; the top ten hold around 1.3%. Germline CDR1 and CDR2: SGHVS and FQNEAQ. Trimming took 5 bases from V and 0 from J; bases not matched to a gene: 5. This CDR3 has 16 amino acids. By flow cytometry, patients selected for sequencing had shown an expansion of CD8+CD57+ cells.

J is TRBJ2-3 and V is TRBV7-8; 10 bases map to TRBD2. Sequencing was done on a sample of sorted CD4+, CD8+, or CD8+CD57+ T cells (not recorded which) from PBMCs. The sequence derives from a human donor with aplastic anemia. CDR3: CASSRRTSGSTDTQYF. In DNA form, the CDR3 reads TGTGCCAGCAGCCGACGGACTAGCGGTAGCACAGATACGCAGTATTTT.